A single sample gave rise to the 19 T cell receptor beta chains below, sequenced in a study of blood T cells in healthy people across ages. Through a sample-barcoded 5' primer and a J-beta primer mix, a second PCR was run for roughly 6 to 12 cycles. TCRdb re-called the 5' RACE reads with MiXCR, one entry per CDR3 protein. The sample has some 940,000 distinct CDR3 sequences; just under 30% are singletons. These data were likewise used in another study, on T cells of mothers and their children.

Sequences were obtained from blood. The receptors originated from a woman aged 40-49 years in good health.

In this sample, this clonotype turned up many times. The chain has TRBV29-1 and TRBJ1-1; D uncertain. The germline V and J ends were trimmed by 6 bases and 4 bases, with 12 bases remaining between them. CDR1 and CDR2 from the germline V gene are SQVTM and ANQGSEA. This CDR3 region has 12 residues. CDR3 coding DNA: TGCAGCGTGATCGAAGCCACCACTGAAGCTTTCTTT. Translation gives CSVIEATTEAFF.

A few counts support this clonotype. The chain combines TRBV28 with TRBJ2-5; TRBD2 matches 7 bases. The V gene end was trimmed by 2 bases and the J gene end by 4 bases; junction bases not matched to a gene: 16. Germline V gives CDR1 MDHEN, CDR2 SYDVKM. The CDR3 is 18 residues long. The CDR3, as DNA: TGTGCCAGCAGTTTAGTAAAGTCTGCGGGGGACTCGGGAGAGACCCAGTACTTC. It translates to CASSLVKSAGDSGETQYF.

The chain joins TRBV6-1 to TRBJ1-1, with TRBD1 matching 7 bases. Germline CDR1 MNHNS, CDR2 SASEGT. V shed 7 bases, J shed 4 bases, and the junction held 12 bases outside the gene matches. This CDR3 comprises 15 residues. The CDR3 reads CASTRDSLGGTEAFF. Here the CDR3 DNA reads TGTGCCAGCACCCGGGACAGCCTGGGTGGCACTGAAGCTTTCTTT.

V usage is TRBV18 and J usage is TRBJ2-7; either TRBD1 or TRBD2 may fit D (5 bases each). Germline V lookup: CDR1 KGHSH, CDR2 LQKENI. V was trimmed by 4 bases and J by 6 bases, leaving 13 bases between them. The CDR3 length is 13 residues. This CDR3 is CASSQGTETEQYF. CDR3 coding DNA: TGTGCCAGCTCACAAGGGACGGAAACCGAGCAGTACTTC.

The gene calls are TRBV12-3 or TRBV12-4 and TRBJ1-2; no clear D gene. The CDR3 contains 15 residues. V was pared by 2 bases and J by 2 bases, with 12 bases between. In DNA, the CDR3 is TGTGCCAGCAGTTTAAGTTCTGGAGTCAACTATGGCTACACCTTC. It is translated as CASSLSSGVNYGYTF.

V gene TRBV12-3 or TRBV12-4 combines with J gene TRBJ2-3; the D gene is possibly TRBD1 (6 bases). CDR3 length equals 14 residues. Between the trimmed V and J ends, which lost 3 bases and 6 bases, there was a span of 13 bases. Written as DNA, the CDR3 is TGTGCCAGCAGTTTGGGGGCGAGCGGCGATACGCAGTATTTT. It is translated as CASSLGASGDTQYF.

This clonotype was counted at least ten times. The chain carries TRBV7-2 and TRBJ2-3; 10 bases fit TRBD2. From germline, CDR1 is SGHTA and CDR2 FQGNSA. Trimming cost V 5 bases and J 0 bases; bases outside gene matches: 14. This CDR3 region has 19 residues. The CDR3 sequence is CASSIRASGLAVSTDTQYF. The CDR3 DNA follows: TGTGCCAGCAGCATTAGGGCATCAGGACTAGCGGTGAGCACAGATACGCAGTATTTT.

This clonotype was seen repeatedly, ten times or more. The gene calls are TRBV7-2 and TRBJ2-7; 10 bases fit TRBD1. In germline, CDR1 is SGHTA, CDR2 FQGNSA. J was trimmed by 4 bases and V by 5 bases; bases with no gene match: 8. The CDR3 contains 15 residues. The CDR3 is CASSQRQGALYEQYF. Written as DNA, the CDR3 is TGTGCCAGCAGCCAAAGACAGGGGGCTCTTTACGAGCAGTACTTC.

This clonotype appeared many times. The rearrangement uses TRBV5-5 and TRBJ2-1; 10 nucleotides match TRBD2. Germline V gives CDR1 SGHKS, CDR2 YYEKEE (reference sequence). The trim removed 4 bases at V and 2 bases at J, leaving 3 bases unmatched. This CDR3 region has 15 residues. The CDR3 spells CASSPLAGPYNEQFF. CDR3 nucleotides: TGTGCCAGCAGCCCACTAGCGGGGCCCTACAATGAGCAGTTCTTC.

This CDR3 is CASSLRGTGDYGYTF. The CDR3 region has the DNA TGTGCCAGCAGTTTAAGAGGGACAGGGGACTATGGCTACACCTTC. The rearrangement links TRBV12-3 or TRBV12-4 to TRBJ1-2; 10 nucleotides align to TRBD1. The CDR3 contains 15 residues. V was pared by 2 bases and J by 3 bases, with 3 bases of the junction left unmatched.

This clonotype was counted ten times or more. The chain combines TRBV5-1 with TRBJ2-1, with 14 bases aligning to TRBD2. Per germline, CDR1 SGHRS and CDR2 YFSETQ. CDR3 length: 17 amino acids. Losses at the gene ends were 2 bases for V and 7 bases for J; bases not matched to a gene: 8. CDR3 DNA sequence: TGCGCCAGCAGCTTTCAACGACTAGCGGGGGGGCAGAATGAGCAGTTCTTC. Translated, it gives CASSFQRLAGGQNEQFF.

The chain has TRBV6-2 or TRBV6-3 and TRBJ1-1; D is ambiguous. V gave up 1 base and J gave up 3 bases, with 9 bases separating them. This CDR3 has 14 amino acids. In germline, CDR1 is MNHEY, CDR2 SVGEGT. Here the CDR3 reads CASSYWAADTEAFF. The CDR3 bases are TGTGCCAGCAGTTACTGGGCGGCAGACACTGAAGCTTTCTTT.

A few counts support this clonotype. A much more abundant neighbour one base away suggests this may be a read error. In nucleotides, the CDR3 is TGTGCCAGCAGTTTAGGTCCACAAGCCCCCAGGTACTTC. Protein: CASSLGPQAPRYF. V is TRBV27 and J is TRBJ2-5, with unresolved D. The CDR3 consists of 13 residues. V lost 2 bases and J 13 bases, leaving 17 bases between the germline ends. Germline loops: CDR1 MNHEY, CDR2 SMNVEV (reference sequence).

With regard to this clonotype: A much larger clone lies one base from this, so it may be a read error. The chain has TRBV12-3 or TRBV12-4 and TRBJ2-7; tentative D call: TRBD2 (6 bases). The CDR3 consists of 14 residues. Trimming stripped 2 bases from V and 12 bases from J, with 20 bases between. The CDR3 here is CASSLRLASETRYF. CDR3 in DNA: TGTGCCAGCAGTTTACGTCTAGCGAGTGAGACCCGGTACTTC.

This clonotype was seen only a few times. This chain joins TRBV6-5 and TRBJ2-1; D unclear. V lost 2 bases and J lost 0, with 17 bases in between. CDR3 length: 18 amino acids. Germline V gives CDR1 MNHEY, CDR2 SVGAGI. The CDR3: CASSYTEEPWSSYNEQFF. In nucleotides, the CDR3 is TGTGCCAGCAGTTACACAGAAGAACCTTGGAGCTCCTACAATGAGCAGTTCTTC.

This clonotype came up many times. The chain has TRBV27 and TRBJ2-7; 9 bases line up with TRBD2. From germline, CDR1 is MNHEY and CDR2 SMNVEV (reference sequence). V shed 5 bases, J shed 4 bases, and the junction held 15 bases outside the gene matches. CDR3 length: 17 amino acids. This CDR3 reads CASSLRTSDYRPYEQYF. DNA for the CDR3: TGTGCCAGCAGTCTTCGGACTAGCGATTACCGCCCGTACGAGCAGTACTTC.

V usage is TRBV20-1 and J usage is TRBJ2-7, with D possibly being TRBD2 (7 bases). The CDR3 is made up of 12 amino acids. CDR1 is DFQATT, CDR2 SNEGSKA, per germline (reference sequence). V was pared by 7 bases and J by 4 bases, with 14 bases between. The CDR3 loop is CSGSEGGYEQYF. CDR3 bases: TGCAGTGGATCGGAGGGGGGGTACGAGCAGTACTTC.

This chain connects TRBV7-2 to TRBJ2-2; tentative D call: TRBD2 (6 bases). Germline assignment: CDR1 SGHTA and CDR2 FQGNSA. The CDR3 contains 15 residues. The ends were cut back, 5 bases at V and 1 base at J, with 11 bases in the middle. The CDR3 spells CASSAGRWNTGELFF. The CDR3 DNA is TGTGCCAGCAGCGCGGGACGGTGGAACACCGGGGAGCTGTTTTTT.

A note on this clonotype: Sequence at one end of the junction differs from germline and may be a read error. The gene calls are TRBV7-8 and TRBJ2-2; D perhaps matches TRBD2 (5 bases). The CDR3 covers 16 residues. Germline CDR1 is SGHVS and CDR2 is FQNEAQ. The CDR3 sequence: CASSSGRPRSTGERFF. The DNA of the CDR3 is TGTGCCAGCAGTTCGGGCCGCCCCCGGAGCACCGGGGAGCGGTTTTTT.